What follows are 30 T cell receptor beta chains derived from one specimen sequenced in a study of T cell changes during pregnancy in multiple sclerosis. The repertoire was sequenced with immunoSEQ multiplex PCR; TCRdb's copy has only in-frame clones and lacks some. The table records fewer than 50,000 clones, 94% of them present only once. The sequencing used CD4+ T cells from peripheral blood mononuclear cells, collected in the third trimester of pregnancy. The receptors derive from a female donor with multiple sclerosis, enrolled in a pregnancy study.

The V call is TRBV19, the J call TRBJ2-7; 10 bases match TRBD1. The CDR3 loop spans 14 amino acids. After removal of 3 bases from V and 6 bases from J, the junction contained 5 bases not matched to a gene. The germline V gene has CDR1 LNHDA and CDR2 SQIVND (reference sequence). The CDR3 DNA sequence: TGTGCCAGTAGTATTCTCCGGACAGGGGGCGAGCAGTACTTC. This sequence encodes CASSILRTGGEQYF.

CDR3 DNA sequence: TGTGCCAGCAGCAATCGGGAGGCTTACAATGAGCAGTTCTTC. It encodes CASSNREAYNEQFF. J is TRBJ2-1 and V is TRBV7-6; TRBD2 agrees at 7 bases. V shed 5 bases and J 4 bases; nucleotides not matched to a gene: 5. Per the germline V gene, CDR1 is SGHVS and CDR2 is FNYEAQ. The CDR3 contains 14 residues. The variable domain in full, with the rest retrieved from reference TRBV7-6 and TRBJ2-1, is GAGVSQSPRYKVTKRGQDVALRCDPISGHVSLYWYRQALGQGPEFLTYFNYEAQQDKSGLPNDRFSAERPEGSISTLTIQRTEQRDSAMYRCASSNREAYNEQFFGPGTRLTVL.

The rearrangement uses TRBV7-9 and TRBJ1-1; 8 positions match TRBD1. The CDR3 runs to 14 residues. CDR1 is SEHNR, CDR2 FQNEAQ, per germline (reference sequence). The V segment lost 5 bases and the J segment 1 base; nucleotides outside the gene matches: 3. The CDR3 loop is CASSKGQENTEAFF. CDR3 nucleotides: TGTGCCAGCAGCAAGGGACAGGAGAACACTGAAGCTTTCTTT.

The chain has TRBV6-6 and TRBJ2-7; no definite D call. Germline V gene data show CDR1 as MNHNY and CDR2 as SVGAGI (reference sequence). The CDR3 length is 13 residues. With 4 bases removed from V and 3 bases from J, the gap between germline ends came to 10 bases. DNA of the CDR3: TGTGCCAGCAGTTGCCTCTCAGGCTACGAGCAGTACTTC. Its protein product is CASSCLSGYEQYF.

This chain's CDR3 is CASSLGSGTYEQYF. The CDR3 nucleotides are TGTGCCAGCAGCTTGGGCTCCGGTACCTACGAGCAGTACTTC. The V and J genes are TRBV5-6 and TRBJ2-7; D unresolved. Germline loops: CDR1 SGHDT, CDR2 YYEEEE. This CDR3 spans 14 amino acids. Trimming pared 0 bases from V and 2 bases from J, leaving 9 bases between. The entire variable domain, with the rest obtained from reference TRBV5-6 and TRBJ2-7, is as follows: DAGVTQSPTHLIKTRGQQVTLRCSPKSGHDTVSWYQQALGQGPQFIFQYYEEEERQRGNFPDRFSGHQFPNYSSELNVNALLLGDSALYLCASSLGSGTYEQYFGPGTRLTVT.

This clone appeared a single time. The J gene is TRBJ2-1, the V gene TRBV19; 9 bases are shared with TRBD2. V shed 5 bases, J shed 6 bases, and the junction held 11 bases outside the gene matches. Looked up from germline, CDR1 is LNHDA and CDR2 is SQIVND (reference sequence). The CDR3 has 16 amino acids. This chain's CDR3 is CASSGVRTSATNEQFF. The CDR3 DNA follows: TGTGCCAGTAGTGGAGTAAGGACTAGCGCGACCAATGAGCAGTTCTTC.

The rearrangement joins TRBV19 to TRBJ2-1; 9 bases map to TRBD2. V dropped 6 bases and J dropped 1; count of bases not matched to a gene: 4. Germline-derived CDR1 and CDR2 are LNHDA and SQIVND (reference sequence). The CDR3 length is 15 residues. In nucleotides, the CDR3 is TGTGCCAGTAGCACTAGCGGGCTTTCCTACAATGAGCAGTTCTTC. Translating gives CASSTSGLSYNEQFF.

The chain is built from TRBV15 and TRBJ1-5; no firm D call. The CDR3 spans 12 residues. Trimming pared 8 bases from V and 10 bases from J, leaving 15 bases between. Germline CDR1 LNHNV, CDR2 YYDKDF (reference sequence). The CDR3 loop is CATSVLSGPQHF. The CDR3 DNA is TGTGCCACCTCTGTTCTATCGGGACCCCAGCATTTT. Using reference TRBV15 and TRBJ1-5 for the parts outside the CDR3, the full variable domain is DAMVIQNPRYQVTQFGKPVTLSCSQTLNHNVMYWYQQKSSQAPKLLFHYYDKDFNNEADTPDNFQSRRPNTSFCFLDIRSPGLGDTAMYLCATSVLSGPQHFGDGTRLSIL.

This chain connects TRBV5-4 to TRBJ2-7, with 10 bases matching TRBD1. The J segment lost 2 bases and the V segment lost 2 bases, leaving 4 bases of the junction unmatched. Germline CDR1 SGHNT, CDR2 YYREEE (reference sequence). The CDR3 has 15 amino acids. The CDR3: CASSLGQGGTYEQYF. CDR3 DNA: TGTGCCAGCAGCTTAGGACAGGGGGGGACCTACGAGCAGTACTTC.

The gene calls are TRBV5-1 and TRBJ2-3; 8 nucleotides align to TRBD1. CDR3 size: 16 residues. V trimming: 0 bases; J trimming: 2 bases; junction bases outside the gene matches: 5. CDR1 SGHRS and CDR2 YFSETQ come from the germline V gene. This chain's CDR3 is CASSLGTGKNTDTQYF. The DNA for the CDR3 is TGCGCCAGCAGCTTGGGGACAGGGAAAAACACAGATACGCAGTATTTT.

The rearrangement links TRBV18 to TRBJ1-2, with 7 nucleotides matching TRBD1. V lost 3 bases to trimming and J lost 0 bases; unmatched junction nucleotides: 4. Germline CDR1 and CDR2: KGHSH and LQKENI. CDR3 length: 15 residues. This CDR3 reads CASSPAGQPNYGYTF. The CDR3 DNA reads TGTGCCAGCTCACCCGCGGGACAGCCTAACTATGGCTACACCTTC.

This chain joins TRBV28 and TRBJ2-7; 8 bases line up with TRBD2. The V segment lost 6 bases and the J segment 2 bases; nucleotides outside the gene matches: 6. CDR1 MDHEN and CDR2 SYDVKM come from the germline V gene. The CDR3 runs 14 residues. The DNA for the CDR3 is TGTGCCAGCAGCCGCTGGCGGGAGGCCTACGAGCAGTACTTC. As protein: CASSRWREAYEQYF.

The chain combines TRBV4-2 with TRBJ2-7; 8 nucleotides align to TRBD1. CDR3 size: 15 residues. Trimming took 1 base from V and 4 from J; bases not matched to a gene: 6. Germline CDR1 LGHNA, CDR2 YNFKEQ. The CDR3 region is CASSQVQGARYEQYF. The DNA for the CDR3 is TGTGCCAGCAGCCAAGTGCAGGGGGCTCGGTACGAGCAGTACTTC.

CDR3 coding DNA: TGCGCCAGCAGCCACCTCAGGGGGGAGACCCAGTACTTC. Its translation: CASSHLRGETQYF. The J gene is TRBJ2-5, the V gene TRBV4-3; TRBD1 aligns across 7 bases. Per germline, CDR1 LGHNA and CDR2 YSLEER. Trimming at V came to 3 bases and at J to 5 bases, leaving 3 bases not matched to a gene. The CDR3 totals 13 residues.

V and J are TRBV6-5 and TRBJ1-6, with TRBD1 identical over 7 bases. V trimming: 4 bases; J trimming: 10 bases; junction bases outside the gene matches: 13. The CDR3 has 16 amino acids. Germline V gene data show CDR1 as MNHEY and CDR2 as SVGAGI. CDR3 DNA: TGTGCCAGCAGTTCCTCCGGGACAGTCAGTTCCTCACCCCTCCACTTT. Amino acids: CASSSSGTVSSSPLHF.

This chain links TRBV5-4 with TRBJ1-2; tentatively, D is TRBD1 (5 bases). V was cut by 2 bases and J by 4 bases, with 9 bases left in between. Germline CDR1 SGHNT, CDR2 YYREEE (reference sequence). This CDR3 contains 13 residues. CDR3 sequence: CASSFLTVYGYTF. CDR3 coding DNA: TGTGCCAGCAGCTTTTTGACAGTCTATGGCTACACCTTC.

The rearrangement joins TRBV5-6 to TRBJ2-5; a weak D match, TRBD2 (6 bases). V was cut by 2 bases and J by 2 bases, with 10 bases left in between. This CDR3 is 14 amino acids long. Germline V lookup: CDR1 SGHDT, CDR2 YYEEEE. In DNA form, the CDR3 reads TGTGCCAGCAGCTTCGGTAGCGGACAAGAGACCCAGTACTTC. It codes for CASSFGSGQETQYF. Variable domain in full (rest from reference TRBV5-6 and TRBJ2-5): DAGVTQSPTHLIKTRGQQVTLRCSPKSGHDTVSWYQQALGQGPQFIFQYYEEEERQRGNFPDRFSGHQFPNYSSELNVNALLLGDSALYLCASSFGSGQETQYFGPGTRLLVL.

V usage is TRBV6-5 and J usage is TRBJ2-2; D is perhaps TRBD1 (5 bases). Germline loops: CDR1 MNHEY, CDR2 SVGAGI. The CDR3 length is 15 residues. Trimming took 3 bases from V and 4 from J, leaving 12 bases between them. Written as DNA, the CDR3 is TGTGCCAGCAGTTATTGGGGCTCGGGCACCGGGGAGCTGTTTTTT. Its protein is CASSYWGSGTGELFF.

The chain recombines TRBV6-5 with TRBJ1-5; D not certain. In germline, CDR1 is MNHEY, CDR2 SVGAGI. The CDR3 has 10 residues. V was shortened by 7 bases and J by 6 bases, with 4 bases between the two germline ends. The CDR3 DNA reads TGTGCCAGCAAGAGTCAGCCCCAGCATTTT. This gives the protein CASKSQPQHF.

The genes are TRBV9 and TRBJ1-2, with no clear D. V was cut by 4 bases and J by 7 bases, with 23 bases left in between. The CDR3 contains 16 residues. The germline gives CDR1 SGDLS, CDR2 YYNGEE. CDR3 in DNA: TGTGCCAGCAGCCGTTTAACGGAGGATCCCGGGAGTGGCTACACCTTC. Residues: CASSRLTEDPGSGYTF.

The chain is built from TRBV18 and TRBJ1-1; no clear D. CDR3 length: 16 residues. Germline V gene data show CDR1 as KGHSH and CDR2 as LQKENI. V gave up 3 bases and J gave up 1 base, with 15 bases separating them. The CDR3 here is CASSPPWGGWNTEAFF. Written as DNA, the CDR3 is TGTGCCAGCTCACCTCCTTGGGGAGGATGGAACACTGAAGCTTTCTTT.

The chain links TRBV5-1 to TRBJ2-3, with D unresolved. V lost 2 bases, J lost 0 bases, and 31 bases lay in between. This CDR3 has 22 residues. In germline, CDR1 is SGHRS, CDR2 YFSETQ. CDR3 residues: CASSFRGGTKAFPTSSTDTQYF. DNA for the CDR3: TGCGCCAGCAGCTTTCGAGGTGGTACGAAGGCTTTCCCTACATCTAGCACAGATACGCAGTATTTT.

The chain combines TRBV19 with TRBJ1-1; D perhaps matches TRBD1 (6 bases). Germline-derived CDR1 and CDR2 are LNHDA and SQIVND (reference sequence). Trimming cost V 5 bases and J 4 bases, with 11 bases left between them. This CDR3 comprises 13 residues. CDR3 region: CASSSRGSTEAFF. The CDR3 nucleotides are TGTGCCAGTAGTTCGAGGGGGTCCACTGAAGCTTTCTTT.

The chain joins TRBV11-1 to TRBJ1-2; tentatively, D is TRBD1 (5 bases). The CDR3 loop spans 12 amino acids. Trimming shortened V by 5 bases and J by 4 bases, and 8 bases separated the two germline ends. From germline, CDR1 is SGHAT and CDR2 FQDESV (reference sequence). This CDR3 is CASSKDSYGYTF. DNA of the CDR3: TGTGCCAGCAGCAAAGACAGCTATGGCTACACCTTC.

The chain links TRBV5-1 to TRBJ2-3; no definite D call. In germline, CDR1 is SGHRS, CDR2 YFSETQ. The CDR3 contains 13 residues. V lost 0 bases and J lost 1, with 3 bases in between. The CDR3: CASSLAGTDTQYF. Here the CDR3 DNA reads TGCGCCAGCAGCTTGGCGGGCACAGATACGCAGTATTTT.

A single count supports this clone. The V and J genes are TRBV10-3 and TRBJ2-1; tentatively, D is TRBD2 (6 bases). This CDR3 has 13 amino acids. Between the trimmed V and J ends, which lost 10 bases and 4 bases, there was a span of 14 bases. Germline-derived CDR1 and CDR2 are ENHRY and SYGVKD. The CDR3 nucleotides read TGTGCCACCCGGGACTTAGATTACAATGAGCAGTTCTTC. Its translation is CATRDLDYNEQFF.

V usage is TRBV11-3 and J usage is TRBJ2-3; D remains ambiguous. Deletions cut 0 bases from V and 5 bases from J, with 6 bases between. Per germline, CDR1 SGHNT and CDR2 YENEEA. CDR3 size: 13 residues. The CDR3 is CASSLDPGDTQYF. The CDR3 coding sequence is TGTGCCAGCAGCTTAGATCCAGGAGATACGCAGTATTTT.

The J gene is TRBJ1-2, the V gene TRBV18; 7 nucleotides agree with TRBD1. V lost 2 bases to trimming and J lost 8 bases; unmatched junction nucleotides: 5. This CDR3 is built from 13 residues. Germline CDR1 is KGHSH and CDR2 is LQKENI. The CDR3: CASSPTGDSGYTF. The DNA for the CDR3 is TGTGCCAGCTCACCAACAGGGGATAGCGGCTACACCTTC.

V usage is TRBV5-1 and J usage is TRBJ2-1; D may be TRBD1 (6 bases). V was pared by 6 bases and J by 4 bases, with 8 bases between. Germline V gene lookup returns CDR1 SGHRS and CDR2 YFSETQ. This CDR3 is built from 12 residues. The CDR3 bases are TGCGCCAGCACCGGACAGTACAATGAGCAGTTCTTC. This codes for CASTGQYNEQFF.

The chain has TRBV5-1 and TRBJ2-7, with a weak D call TRBD1 (5 bases). The CDR3 extends over 15 amino acids. V dropped 1 base and J dropped 3 bases, with 14 bases sitting between them. Germline V lookup: CDR1 SGHRS, CDR2 YFSETQ. The CDR3 sequence: CASSLHRSLDYEQYF. CDR3 nucleotide sequence: TGCGCCAGCAGCTTGCACAGGAGTCTCGACTACGAGCAGTACTTC.